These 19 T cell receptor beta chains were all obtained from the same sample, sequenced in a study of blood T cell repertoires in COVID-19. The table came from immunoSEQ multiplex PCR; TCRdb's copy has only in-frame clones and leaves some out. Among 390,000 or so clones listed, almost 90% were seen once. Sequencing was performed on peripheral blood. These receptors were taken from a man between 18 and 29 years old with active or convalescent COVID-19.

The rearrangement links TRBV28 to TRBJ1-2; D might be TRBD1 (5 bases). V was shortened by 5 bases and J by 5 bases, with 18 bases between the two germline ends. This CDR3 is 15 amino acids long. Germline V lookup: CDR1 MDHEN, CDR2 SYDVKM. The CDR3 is CASSLSRGGSYGYTF. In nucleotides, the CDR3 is TGTGCCAGCAGTCTATCTCGGGGGGGAAGTTATGGCTACACCTTC.

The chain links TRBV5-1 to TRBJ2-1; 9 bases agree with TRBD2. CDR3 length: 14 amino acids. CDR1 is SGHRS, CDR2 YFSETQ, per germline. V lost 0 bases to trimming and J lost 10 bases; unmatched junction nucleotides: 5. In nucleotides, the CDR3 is TGCGCCAGCAGCTTGGGACTAGCGGCACTCGAGCAGTTCTTC. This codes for CASSLGLAALEQFF.

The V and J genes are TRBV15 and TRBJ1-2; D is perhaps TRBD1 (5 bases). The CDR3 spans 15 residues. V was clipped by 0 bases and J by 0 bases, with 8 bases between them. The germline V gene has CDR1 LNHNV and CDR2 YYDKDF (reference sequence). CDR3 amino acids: CATSRDPGTNYGYTF. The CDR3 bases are TGTGCCACCAGCAGAGATCCAGGGACTAACTATGGCTACACCTTC.

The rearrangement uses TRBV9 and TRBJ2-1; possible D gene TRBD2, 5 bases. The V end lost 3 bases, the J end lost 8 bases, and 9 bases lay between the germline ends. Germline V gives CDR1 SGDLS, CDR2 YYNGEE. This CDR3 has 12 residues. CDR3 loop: CASSGTGYEQFF. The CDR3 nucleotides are TGTGCCAGCAGCGGGACGGGGTATGAGCAGTTCTTC.

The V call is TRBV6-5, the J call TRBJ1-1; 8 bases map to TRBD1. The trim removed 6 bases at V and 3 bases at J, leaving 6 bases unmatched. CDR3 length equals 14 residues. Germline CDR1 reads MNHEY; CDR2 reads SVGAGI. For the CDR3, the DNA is TGTGCCAGCAGGAGGCTGGACAGGGACACTGAAGCTTTCTTT. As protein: CASRRLDRDTEAFF.

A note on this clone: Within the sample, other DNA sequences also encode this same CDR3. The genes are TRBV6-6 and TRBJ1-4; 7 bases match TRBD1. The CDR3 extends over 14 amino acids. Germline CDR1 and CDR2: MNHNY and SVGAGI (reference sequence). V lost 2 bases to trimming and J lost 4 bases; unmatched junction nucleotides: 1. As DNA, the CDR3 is TGTGCCAGCAGTTACCGGGACAGTAATGAAAAACTGTTTTTT. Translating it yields CASSYRDSNEKLFF.

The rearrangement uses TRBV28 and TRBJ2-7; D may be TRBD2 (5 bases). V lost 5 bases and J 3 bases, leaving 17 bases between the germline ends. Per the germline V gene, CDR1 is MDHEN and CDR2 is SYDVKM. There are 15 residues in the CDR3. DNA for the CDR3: TGTGCCAGCAGTCAGAAGCGGTCCTTAATCTACGAGCAGTACTTC. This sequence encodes CASSQKRSLIYEQYF.

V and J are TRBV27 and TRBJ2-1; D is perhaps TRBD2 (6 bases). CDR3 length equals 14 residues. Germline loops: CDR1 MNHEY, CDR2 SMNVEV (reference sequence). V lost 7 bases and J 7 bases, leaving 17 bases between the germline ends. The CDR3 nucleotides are TGTGCCAGCACGGGAACGGGAGTGGGGAATGAGCAGTTCTTC. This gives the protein CASTGTGVGNEQFF.

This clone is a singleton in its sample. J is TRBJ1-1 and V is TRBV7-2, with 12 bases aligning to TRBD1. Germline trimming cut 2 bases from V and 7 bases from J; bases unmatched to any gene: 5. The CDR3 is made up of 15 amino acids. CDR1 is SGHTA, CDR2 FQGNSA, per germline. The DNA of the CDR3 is TGTGCCAGCAGCTTATACGGGACAGGGGGCAGTGAAGCTTTCTTT. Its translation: CASSLYGTGGSEAFF.

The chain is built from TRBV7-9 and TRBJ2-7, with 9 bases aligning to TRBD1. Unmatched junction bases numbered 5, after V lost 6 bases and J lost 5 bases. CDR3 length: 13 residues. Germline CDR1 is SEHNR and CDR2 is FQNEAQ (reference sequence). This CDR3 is CASSSQGANEQYF. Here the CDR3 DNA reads TGTGCCAGCAGTTCACAGGGGGCGAACGAGCAGTACTTC.

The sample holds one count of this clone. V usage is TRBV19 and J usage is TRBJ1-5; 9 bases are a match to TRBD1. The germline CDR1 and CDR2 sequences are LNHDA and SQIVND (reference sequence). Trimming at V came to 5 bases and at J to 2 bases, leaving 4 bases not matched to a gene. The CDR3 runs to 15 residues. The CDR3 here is CASSDWTGGNQPQHF. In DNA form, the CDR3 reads TGTGCCAGTAGTGACTGGACAGGGGGCAATCAGCCCCAGCATTTT.

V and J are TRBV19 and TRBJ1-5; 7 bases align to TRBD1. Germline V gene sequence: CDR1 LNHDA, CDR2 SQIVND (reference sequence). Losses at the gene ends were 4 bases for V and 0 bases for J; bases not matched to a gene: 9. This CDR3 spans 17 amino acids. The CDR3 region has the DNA TGTGCCAGTAGTACCCGGGGCAGGGGGTATAGCAATCAGCCCCAGCATTTT. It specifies CASSTRGRGYSNQPQHF.

CDR3 sequence: CASSASGRTSYGYTF. CDR3 sequence (DNA): TGTGCCAGCAGCGCATCCGGGAGGACCTCTTATGGCTACACCTTC. V usage is TRBV9 and J usage is TRBJ1-2, with D unclear. V lost 3 bases, J lost 5 bases, and 17 bases lay in between. This CDR3 contains 15 residues. Per the germline V gene, CDR1 is SGDLS and CDR2 is YYNGEE.

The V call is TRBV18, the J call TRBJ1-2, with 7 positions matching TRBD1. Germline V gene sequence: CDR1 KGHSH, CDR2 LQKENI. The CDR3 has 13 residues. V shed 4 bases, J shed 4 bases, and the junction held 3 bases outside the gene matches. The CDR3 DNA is TGTGCCAGCTCACTATACAGGGGCTATGGCTACACCTTC. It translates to CASSLYRGYGYTF.

The CDR3 DNA reads as TGTGCCAGCAACGAGCGGGAGGTCTGGTTCTTC. It encodes CASNEREVWFF. This chain connects TRBV28 to TRBJ2-1, with TRBD2 identical over 9 bases. Germline CDR1 is MDHEN and CDR2 is SYDVKM. This CDR3 is 11 amino acids long. V was pared by 7 bases and J by 15 bases, with 7 bases of the junction left unmatched.

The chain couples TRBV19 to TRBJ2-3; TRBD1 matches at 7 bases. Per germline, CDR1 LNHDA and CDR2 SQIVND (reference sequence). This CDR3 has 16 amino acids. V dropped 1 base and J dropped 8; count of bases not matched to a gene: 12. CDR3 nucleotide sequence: TGTGCCAGTAGTATAGCCCAGTGGCAGGGGGAAGGTACGCAGTATTTT. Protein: CASSIAQWQGEGTQYF.

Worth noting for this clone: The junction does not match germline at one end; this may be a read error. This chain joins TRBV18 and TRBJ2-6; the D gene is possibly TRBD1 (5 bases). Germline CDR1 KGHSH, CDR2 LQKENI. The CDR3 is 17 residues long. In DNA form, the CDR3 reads TGTGCCAGCTCACCAGGGGCCCGAAACTCTGGGGCCAACGTGCTGACTTTC. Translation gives CASSPGARNSGANVLTF.

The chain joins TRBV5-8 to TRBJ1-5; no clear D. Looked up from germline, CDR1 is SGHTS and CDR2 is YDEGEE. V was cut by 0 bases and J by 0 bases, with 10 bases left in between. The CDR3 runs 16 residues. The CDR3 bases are TGTGCCAGCAGCTTGGGGGCAGCTCTTAGCAATCAGCCCCAGCATTTT. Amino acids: CASSLGAALSNQPQHF.

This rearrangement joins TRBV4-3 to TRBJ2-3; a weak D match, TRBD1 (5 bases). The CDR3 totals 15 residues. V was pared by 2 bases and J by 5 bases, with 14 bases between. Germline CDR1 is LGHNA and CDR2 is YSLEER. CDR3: CASSQNRVGRDTQYF. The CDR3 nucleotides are TGCGCCAGCAGCCAAAATAGAGTGGGGCGAGATACGCAGTATTTT.